This T cell receptor beta chain was captured by sequencing in a study of metastatic and nonmetastatic thyroid tumors (dated by TCRdb to about 2020). About the investigation overall: Repertoires from peripheral blood and from tumor or nodule tissue samples of malignant and benign thyroid patients were compared. Findings and caveats that apply to the study as a whole: TCR beta diversity was reported as significantly higher in malignant tumors than in benign nodules, in both blood and tumor samples.

None of the patients had been given any treatment before thyroid surgery. The study retrospectively analysed patient clinical samples collected from about 2012 to 2018 using T-cell receptor beta sequencing. The germline V gene yields MDHEN for CDR1 and SYDVKM for CDR2. The CDR3 runs 11 residues from the cysteine to the phenylalanine. Only the CDR3 DNA stays, 33 bases, in frame from base 1. Comments on this clone: Its cognate antigen has yet to be identified. It may be a read error: a sequence one base away is much more abundant.

The library was built by means of PCR. TCRdb names Illumina HiSeq 4000 as the instrument used. High-throughput sequencing was used to profile the TCR beta-chain CDR3 region of every patient. The study's processing was this. A classifier to discriminate distant-metastatic papillary thyroid cancer patients was built from CDR3 differences across clinicopathological groups. The Shannon index was used to measure repertoire diversity, and the Morisita-Horn index was used to measure how similar tumor and blood repertoires were. The raw public reads went through TCRdb reprocessing: fastp at Q25, MiXCR clone calling, in-frame beta chains kept. The V and J calls follow TCRdb's processing rather than the paper's. The sample profile shows roughly 42,000 clones; 18% of them were found once. The top ten hold roughly an eighth of the sample.

The chain is encoded by TRBV28 joined to TRBJ2-3; no D gene can be assigned with confidence. Sequencing was performed on tumor tissue. This receptor was taken from a female donor with papillary thyroid cancer or a benign thyroid nodule (not recorded which). Some clones in this sample may be carry-over from other donors' samples. The CDR3 here reads CASSLMDMQYF. The DNA is TGTGCCAGCAGTTTGATGGATATGCAGTATTTT. The reference TRBV28 and TRBJ2-3 proteins fill in what lies around the CDR3, so the full variable domain reads DVKVTQSSRYLVKRTGEKVFLECVQDMDHENMFWYRQDPGLGLRLIYFSYDVKMKEKGDIPEGYSVSREKKERFSLILESASTNQTSMYLCASSLMDMQYFGPGTRLTVL.